Included here is one T cell receptor beta chain sequence, with context. Its antigen is undetermined. Germline V lookup: CDR1 SGHNT, CDR2 YYREEE (reference sequence). The CDR3 sequence is 14 residues long. The germline V and J ends were trimmed by 9 bases and 10 bases, with 20 bases remaining between them. This entry belongs to a study of cytomegalovirus exposure and HLA in healthy donors. Researchers ran the PCR with 60 Vbeta and 13 Jbeta primers. Assay: immunoSEQ multiplex PCR; the TCRdb copy retains only in-frame clones and omits some. The table includes around 120,000 clones, 78% detected once. Whole-study findings and limits: Most TCR beta V segments were productive about 87% or about 30% of the time in an earlier analysis.

The rearrangement links TRBV5-4 to TRBJ1-6; D is possibly TRBD1 (5 bases). The clonotype was recovered from a woman in her 30s in good health and CMV-seropositive. The sample taken for sequencing was PBMCs. As DNA, the CDR3 is TGTGCCACCTCACCGGCAGGGCTTAAGTCACCCCTCCACTTT. It specifies CATSPAGLKSPLHF.